This T cell receptor beta chain was sequenced during a study of patients and donors after allogeneic stem cell transplantation. This clonotype has only a few counts. CDR3 size: 14 residues. Germline CDR1 MNHEY, CDR2 SMNVEV (reference sequence). V was clipped by 4 bases and J by 7 bases, with 16 bases between them. TCRdb redid the calling of the RT-PCR reads with MiXCR, one entry per CDR3 protein. The sample yields 400,000 to 450,000 distinct CDR3 sequences, approximately 16% seen once. The sample comprised blood, either unsorted or a sorted T cell fraction (not recorded which). This clonotype originated in a human donor who was either an allogeneic HSCT recipient or a stem cell or donor lymphocyte infusion donor (not recorded which). It is not recorded whose cells these are; they may come from a transplant donor. The rearrangement links TRBV27 to TRBJ1-1; D remains ambiguous. CDR3 nucleotide sequence: TGTGCCAGCAGTTCCCCCCGTTGGCGCATTGAAGCTTTCTTT. Its protein product is CASSSPRWRIEAFF.